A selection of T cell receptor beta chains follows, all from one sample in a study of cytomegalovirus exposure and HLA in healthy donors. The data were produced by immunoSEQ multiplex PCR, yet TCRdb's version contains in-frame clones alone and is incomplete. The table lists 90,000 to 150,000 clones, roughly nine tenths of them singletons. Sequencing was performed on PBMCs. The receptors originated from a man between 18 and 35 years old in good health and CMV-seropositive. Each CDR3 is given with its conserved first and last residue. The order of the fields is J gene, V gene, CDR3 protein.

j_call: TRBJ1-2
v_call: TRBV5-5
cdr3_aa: CASLWTPGDYGYTF

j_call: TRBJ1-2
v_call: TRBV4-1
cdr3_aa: CASSPRQGAMNYGYTF

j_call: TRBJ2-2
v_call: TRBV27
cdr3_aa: CASSFSGPTGELFF

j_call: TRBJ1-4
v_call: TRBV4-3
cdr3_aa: CASSYGTAGEKLFF

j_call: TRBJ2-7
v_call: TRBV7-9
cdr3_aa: CASSPPSGQGYEQYF

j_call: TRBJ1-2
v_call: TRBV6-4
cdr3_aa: CASSDSTDLGGYTF

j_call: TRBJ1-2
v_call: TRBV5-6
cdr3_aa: CASSSDRGYYGYTF

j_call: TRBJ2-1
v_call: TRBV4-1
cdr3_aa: CASSQAFSGHLNNEQFF

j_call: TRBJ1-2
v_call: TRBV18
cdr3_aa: CASSPSGDSMTYGYTF

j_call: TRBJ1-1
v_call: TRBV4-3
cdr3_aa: CASSQDRYRAGLAFF

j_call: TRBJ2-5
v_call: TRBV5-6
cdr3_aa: CASSSGLAGAETQYF

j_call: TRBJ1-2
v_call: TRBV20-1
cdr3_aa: CSAGTVYGYTF

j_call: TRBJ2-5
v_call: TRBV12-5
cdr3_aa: CASGLSGEETQYF

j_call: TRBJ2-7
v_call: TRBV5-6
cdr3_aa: CASSYTGIEQYF

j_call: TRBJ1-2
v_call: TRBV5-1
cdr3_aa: CASSGLPNYGYTF

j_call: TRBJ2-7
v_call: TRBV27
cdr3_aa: CASSLWRQGNYEQYF

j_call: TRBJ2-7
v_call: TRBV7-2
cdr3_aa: CASSLTSGGAASYEQYF

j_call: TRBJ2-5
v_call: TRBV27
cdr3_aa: CASSLAGQGGVQYF

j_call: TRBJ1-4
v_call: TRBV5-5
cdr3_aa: CASSPDSNEKLFF

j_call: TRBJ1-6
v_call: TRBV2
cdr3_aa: CASNPGGVSPLHF

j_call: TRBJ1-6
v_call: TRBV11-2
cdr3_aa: CASTRRRQNNSPLHF

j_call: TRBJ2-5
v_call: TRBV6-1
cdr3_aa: CASSVLAGGPETQYF

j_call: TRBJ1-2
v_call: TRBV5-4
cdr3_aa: CASSLGANNGYTF

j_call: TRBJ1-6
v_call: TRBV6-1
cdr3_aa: CASSEAVLSSYNSPLHF

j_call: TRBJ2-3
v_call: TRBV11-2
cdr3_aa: CASSLDRRVDTQYF

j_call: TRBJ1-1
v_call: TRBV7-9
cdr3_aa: CASSSLVEAFF

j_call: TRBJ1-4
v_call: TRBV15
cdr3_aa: CATSRDIEWRNEKLFF

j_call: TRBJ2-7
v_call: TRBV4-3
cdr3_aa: CASSQERVSAISYEQYF

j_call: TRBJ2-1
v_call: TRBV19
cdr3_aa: CASSTKLKQGRYNEQFF

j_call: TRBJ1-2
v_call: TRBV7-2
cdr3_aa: CASSSPQGNYGYTF

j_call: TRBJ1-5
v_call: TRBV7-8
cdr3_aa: CASSLVQGWQPQHF

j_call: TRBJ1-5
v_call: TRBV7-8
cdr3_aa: CASSWGQRTNQPQHF

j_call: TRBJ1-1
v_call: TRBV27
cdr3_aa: CASRKRGAEAFF

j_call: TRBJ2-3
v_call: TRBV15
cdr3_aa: CATSRLRGDTQYF

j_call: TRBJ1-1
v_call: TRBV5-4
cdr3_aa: CASSLRAGRNEAFF

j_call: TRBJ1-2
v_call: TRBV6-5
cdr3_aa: CASSGQGVGEYGYTF

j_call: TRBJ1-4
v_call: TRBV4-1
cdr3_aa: CASSQDRTDPGKLFF

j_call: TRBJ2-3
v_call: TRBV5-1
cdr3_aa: CASSRGGQTFTDTQYF

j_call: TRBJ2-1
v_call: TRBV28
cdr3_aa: CASSMPGTANEQFF

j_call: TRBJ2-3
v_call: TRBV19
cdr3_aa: CASSIGAGGTDTQYF

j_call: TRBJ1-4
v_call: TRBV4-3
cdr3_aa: CASSHGQVEYEKLFF

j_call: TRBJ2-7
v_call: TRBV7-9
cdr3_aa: CASRSQRGSYEQYF

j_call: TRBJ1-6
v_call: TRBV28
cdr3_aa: CASSFRGLGSSYNSPLHF

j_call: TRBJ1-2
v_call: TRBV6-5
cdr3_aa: CASSYSGLLNYGYTF

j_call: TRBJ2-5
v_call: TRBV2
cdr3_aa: CASTQTSGGQETQYF

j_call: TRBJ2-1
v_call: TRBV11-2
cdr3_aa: CASSPQRGGYNEQFF

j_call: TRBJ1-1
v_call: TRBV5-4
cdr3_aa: CASSFRTEAFF

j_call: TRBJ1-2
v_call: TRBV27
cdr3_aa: CASSWGVNSYGYTF

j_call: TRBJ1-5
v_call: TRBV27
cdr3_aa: CASSLRSYNDNRASNQPQHF

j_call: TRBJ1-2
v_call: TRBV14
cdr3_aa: CASSQGKGRGHYGYTF

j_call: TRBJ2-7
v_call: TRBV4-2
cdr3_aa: CASSQDATSSYEQYF

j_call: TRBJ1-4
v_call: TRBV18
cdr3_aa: CASSRDREKLFF

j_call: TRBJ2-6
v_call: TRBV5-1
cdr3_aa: CASSLGAGSGANVLTF

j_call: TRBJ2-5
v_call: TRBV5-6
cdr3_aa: CASSPFGAGSGAQYF

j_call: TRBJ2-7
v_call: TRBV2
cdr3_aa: CAIDQGQGIGGQYF

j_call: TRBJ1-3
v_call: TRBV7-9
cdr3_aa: CASRRFDRGLENTIYF

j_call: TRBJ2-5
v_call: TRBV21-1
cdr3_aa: CASSKGLGERETQYF

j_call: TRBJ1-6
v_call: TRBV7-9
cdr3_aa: CASRKGEYISGDSPLHF